The 13 T cell receptor beta chains below were found in one sample sequenced in a study of cytomegalovirus exposure and HLA in healthy donors. TCRdb keeps only in-frame clones here, not all; method: immunoSEQ multiplex PCR. This table holds 200,000 to 250,000 clones, 80% to 85% found once. Source material: PBMCs. These receptors originate from a woman in her thirties in good health and CMV-seropositive.

V and J are TRBV6-7 and TRBJ2-5, with 7 bases identical to TRBD2. TRBV6-7 is an ORF, and what it does is uncertain. V gave up 0 bases and J gave up 5 bases; unmatched junction bases: 9. This CDR3 contains 16 residues. CDR3 amino acids: CASSYSVAGVRETQYF. The CDR3 bases are TGTGCCAGCAGTTACTCGGTTGCGGGAGTTAGGGAGACCCAGTACTTC.

The chain joins TRBV29-1 to TRBJ1-2; 9 positions match TRBD1. The CDR3 is made up of 12 amino acids. Germline V CDR1 and CDR2: SQVTM, ANQGSEA. V lost 4 bases to trimming and J lost 8 bases; unmatched junction nucleotides: 5. The DNA of the CDR3 is TGCAGCGTTGGACAGGGGGGTTCGGGCTACACCTTC. Translation gives CSVGQGGSGYTF.

The chain recombines TRBV6-5 with TRBJ1-1, with TRBD1 matching over 7 bases. After removal of 6 bases from V and 4 bases from J, the junction contained 5 bases not matched to a gene. The CDR3 totals 13 residues. Germline V gene data show CDR1 as MNHEY and CDR2 as SVGAGI. In DNA form, the CDR3 reads TGTGCCAGCAGACCAACAGGGGTCACTGAAGCTTTCTTT. This sequence encodes CASRPTGVTEAFF.

This chain uses TRBV2 with TRBJ2-2; 15 nucleotides match TRBD2. This CDR3 spans 16 amino acids. Germline trimming cut 7 bases from V and 2 bases from J; bases unmatched to any gene: 2. CDR1 and CDR2 (germline): SNHLY, FYNNEI. CDR3 in amino acids: CASKGLAGGNTGELFF. The CDR3 bases are TGTGCCAGCAAGGGACTAGCGGGAGGAAACACCGGGGAGCTGTTTTTT.

The chain couples TRBV30 to TRBJ1-2; D is uncertain. Trimming stripped 0 bases from V and 8 bases from J, with 10 bases between. Per germline, CDR1 GTSNPN and CDR2 SVGIG (reference sequence). There are 12 residues in the CDR3. The CDR3 nucleotides read TGTGCCTGGAGTGTTATCCGGGAGGGCTACACCTTC. Protein: CAWSVIREGYTF. The full variable domain, its missing parts supplied by reference TRBV30 and TRBJ1-2, is SQTIHQWPATLVQPVGSPLSLECTVEGTSNPNLYWYRQAAGRGLQLLFYSVGIGQISSEVPQNLSASRPQDRQFILSSKKLLLSDSGFYLCAWSVIREGYTFGSGTRLTVV.

The chain employs TRBV19 and TRBJ2-3; 9 bases are shared with TRBD2. CDR1 and CDR2 (germline): LNHDA, SQIVND (reference sequence). V lost 7 bases, J lost 2 bases, and 7 bases stayed unmatched. The CDR3 runs 15 residues. CDR3 residues: CASNRRLADTDTQYF. CDR3 nucleotide sequence: TGTGCCAGTAATCGGAGACTAGCGGACACAGATACGCAGTATTTT.

Notes on this clone: Compared with germline, one end of the junction differs, possibly owing to a read error. The V call is TRBV7-7, the J call TRBJ2-2, with D perhaps assigned TRBD1 or TRBD2 (5 bases each). Germline CDR1 SSHAT, CDR2 FNYEAQ (reference sequence). This CDR3 region has 14 residues. The CDR3 spells CASSREGPGGELFF. As DNA, the CDR3 is TGTGCTAGCAGCCGAGAGGGACCCGGCGGGGAGCTGTTTTTT.

This clone was picked up one time. V and J are TRBV6-1 and TRBJ2-7; 8 bases line up with TRBD1. Germline loops: CDR1 MNHNS, CDR2 SASEGT. The length of the CDR3 is 14 residues. V was pared by 6 bases and J by 3 bases, with 7 bases of the junction left unmatched. In nucleotides, the CDR3 is TGTGCCAGCAGACGGACAGGGACGAACTACGAGCAGTACTTC. Translating it yields CASRRTGTNYEQYF.

Concerning this clone itself: This same CDR3 is encoded by further DNA sequences in the sample. V and J are TRBV27 and TRBJ2-7; D call uncertain. Germline loops: CDR1 MNHEY, CDR2 SMNVEV (reference sequence). This CDR3 has 13 amino acids. The germline V and J ends were trimmed by 0 bases and 2 bases, with 5 bases remaining between them. The CDR3 sequence is CASSLSTTYEQYF. The CDR3 DNA follows: TGTGCCAGCAGTTTATCGACAACCTACGAGCAGTACTTC.

The chain is built from TRBV2 and TRBJ2-5; TRBD1 matches 8 bases. The V gene's germline CDR1 is SNHLY and CDR2 FYNNEI. V trimming: 8 bases; J trimming: 4 bases; junction bases outside the gene matches: 6. CDR3 length equals 13 residues. The CDR3 here is CASGGQGGETQYF. In DNA form, the CDR3 reads TGTGCCAGCGGCGGACAGGGTGGAGAGACCCAGTACTTC.

V is TRBV18 and J is TRBJ2-1; weak D call: TRBD1 (6 bases). CDR1 and CDR2 (germline): KGHSH, LQKENI. V lost 6 bases and J lost 5, with 14 bases in between. CDR3 length: 14 amino acids. This CDR3 is CASSPRDTHNEQFF. CDR3 bases: TGTGCCAGCTCTCCCCGGGACACGCACAATGAGCAGTTCTTC. Full variable domain (missing parts from reference TRBV18 and TRBJ2-1): NAGVMQNPRHLVRRRGQEARLRCSPMKGHSHVYWYRQLPEEGLKFMVYLQKENIIDESGMPKERFSAEFPKEGPSILRIQQVVRGDSAAYFCASSPRDTHNEQFFGPGTRLTVL.

The genes are TRBV11-3 and TRBJ1-2; D unclear. CDR3 size: 16 residues. CDR1 is SGHNT, CDR2 YENEEA, per germline. Trimming pared 5 bases from V and 2 bases from J, leaving 18 bases between. The DNA of the CDR3 is TGTGCCAGCAGCAGAGGGCCCCAGGACTCCAACTATGGCTACACCTTC. Translated, it gives CASSRGPQDSNYGYTF.

The chain is built from TRBV6-6 and TRBJ1-5; 8 nucleotides match TRBD1. V lost 5 bases to trimming and J lost 7 bases; unmatched junction nucleotides: 10. This CDR3 spans 15 amino acids. Germline V lookup: CDR1 MNHNY, CDR2 SVGAGI (reference sequence). CDR3: CASSPYQGAEQPQHF. The CDR3 DNA reads as TGTGCCAGCAGTCCGTATCAGGGGGCAGAGCAGCCCCAGCATTTT.